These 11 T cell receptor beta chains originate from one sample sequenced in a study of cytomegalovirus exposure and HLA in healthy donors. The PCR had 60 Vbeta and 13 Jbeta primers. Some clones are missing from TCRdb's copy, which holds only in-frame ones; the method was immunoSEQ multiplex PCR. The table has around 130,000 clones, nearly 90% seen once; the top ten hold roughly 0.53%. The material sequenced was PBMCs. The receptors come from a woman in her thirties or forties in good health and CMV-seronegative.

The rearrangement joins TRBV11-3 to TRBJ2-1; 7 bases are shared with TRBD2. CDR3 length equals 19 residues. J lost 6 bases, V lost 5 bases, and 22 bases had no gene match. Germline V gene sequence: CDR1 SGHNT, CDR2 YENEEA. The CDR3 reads CASSSTTGLAVPLANEQFF. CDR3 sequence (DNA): TGTGCCAGCAGCAGCACGACTGGCCTAGCGGTACCTTTGGCCAATGAGCAGTTCTTC.

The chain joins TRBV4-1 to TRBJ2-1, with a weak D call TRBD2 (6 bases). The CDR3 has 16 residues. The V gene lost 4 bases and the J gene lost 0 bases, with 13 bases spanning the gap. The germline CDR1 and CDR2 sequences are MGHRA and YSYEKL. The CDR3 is CASSRNSGRSYNEQFF. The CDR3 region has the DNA TGCGCCAGCAGCCGGAATAGCGGCCGCTCCTACAATGAGCAGTTCTTC.

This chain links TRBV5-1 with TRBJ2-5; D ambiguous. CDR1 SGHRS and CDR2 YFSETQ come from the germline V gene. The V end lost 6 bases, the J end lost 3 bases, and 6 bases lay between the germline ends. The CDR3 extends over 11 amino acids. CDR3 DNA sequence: TGCGCCAGCACCTCCGAAGAGACCCAGTACTTC. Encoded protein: CASTSEETQYF.

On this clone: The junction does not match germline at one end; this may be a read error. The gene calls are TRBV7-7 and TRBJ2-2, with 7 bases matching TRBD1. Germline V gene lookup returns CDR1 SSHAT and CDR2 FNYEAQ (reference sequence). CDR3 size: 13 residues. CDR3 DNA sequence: TGTGCTAGCAGCTCGACAGGGAACGGGGAGCTGTTTTTT. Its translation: CASSSTGNGELFF.

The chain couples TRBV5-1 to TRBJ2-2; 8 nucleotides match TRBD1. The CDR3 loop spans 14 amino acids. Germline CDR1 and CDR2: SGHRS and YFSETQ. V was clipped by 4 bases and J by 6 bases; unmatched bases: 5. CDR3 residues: CASSDRTGSGELFF. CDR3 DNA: TGCGCCAGCAGCGACCGGACAGGGTCCGGGGAGCTGTTTTTT. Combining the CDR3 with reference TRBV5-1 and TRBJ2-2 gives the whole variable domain KAGVTQTPRYLIKTRGQQVTLSCSPISGHRSVSWYQQTPGQGLQFLFEYFSETQRNKGNFPGRFSGRQFSNSRSEMNVSTLELGDSALYLCASSDRTGSGELFFGEGSRLTVL.

CDR3 sequence (DNA): TGCGCCAGCAGTGACGCGGGAGAGATAGGCGAGCAGTACTTC. As protein: CASSDAGEIGEQYF. V and J are TRBV10-1 and TRBJ2-7, with 7 bases that match TRBD2. Germline V gene data show CDR1 as WNHNN and CDR2 as SYGVQD (reference sequence). The V and J ends lost 3 bases and 6 bases, in that order; junction bases with no gene match: 8. CDR3 length: 14 residues.

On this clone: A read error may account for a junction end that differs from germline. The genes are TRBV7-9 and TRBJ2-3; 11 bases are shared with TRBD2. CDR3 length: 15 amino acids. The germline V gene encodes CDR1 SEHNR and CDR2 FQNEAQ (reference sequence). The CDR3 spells CSSSLLAGVTDTQYF. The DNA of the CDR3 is TGTTCCAGCAGCCTACTAGCGGGGGTCACAGATACGCAGTATTTT.

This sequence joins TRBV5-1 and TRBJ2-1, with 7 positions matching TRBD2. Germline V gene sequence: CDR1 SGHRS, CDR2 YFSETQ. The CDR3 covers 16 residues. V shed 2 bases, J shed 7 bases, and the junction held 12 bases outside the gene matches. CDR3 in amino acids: CASSLGQSGAWNEQFF. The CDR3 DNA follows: TGCGCCAGCAGCTTAGGTCAGAGCGGGGCCTGGAATGAGCAGTTCTTC.

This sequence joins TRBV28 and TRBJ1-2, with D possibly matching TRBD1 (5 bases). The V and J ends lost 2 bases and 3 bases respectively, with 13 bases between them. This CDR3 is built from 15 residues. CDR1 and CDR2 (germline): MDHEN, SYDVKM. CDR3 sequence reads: CASSLGSGGDYGYTF. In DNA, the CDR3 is TGTGCCAGCAGTTTAGGGAGTGGGGGGGACTATGGCTACACCTTC.

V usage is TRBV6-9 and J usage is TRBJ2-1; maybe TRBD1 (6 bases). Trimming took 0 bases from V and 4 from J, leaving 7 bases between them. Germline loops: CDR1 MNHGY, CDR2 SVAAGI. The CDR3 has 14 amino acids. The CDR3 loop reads CASSYSRGYNEQFF. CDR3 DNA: TGTGCCAGCAGTTATTCGAGGGGGTACAATGAGCAGTTCTTC.

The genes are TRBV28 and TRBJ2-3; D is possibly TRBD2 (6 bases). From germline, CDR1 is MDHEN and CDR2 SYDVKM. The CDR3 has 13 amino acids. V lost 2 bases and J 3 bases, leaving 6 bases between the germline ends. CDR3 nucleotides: TGTGCCAGCAGTTTAGGGGGGACAGATACGCAGTATTTT. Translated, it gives CASSLGGTDTQYF.